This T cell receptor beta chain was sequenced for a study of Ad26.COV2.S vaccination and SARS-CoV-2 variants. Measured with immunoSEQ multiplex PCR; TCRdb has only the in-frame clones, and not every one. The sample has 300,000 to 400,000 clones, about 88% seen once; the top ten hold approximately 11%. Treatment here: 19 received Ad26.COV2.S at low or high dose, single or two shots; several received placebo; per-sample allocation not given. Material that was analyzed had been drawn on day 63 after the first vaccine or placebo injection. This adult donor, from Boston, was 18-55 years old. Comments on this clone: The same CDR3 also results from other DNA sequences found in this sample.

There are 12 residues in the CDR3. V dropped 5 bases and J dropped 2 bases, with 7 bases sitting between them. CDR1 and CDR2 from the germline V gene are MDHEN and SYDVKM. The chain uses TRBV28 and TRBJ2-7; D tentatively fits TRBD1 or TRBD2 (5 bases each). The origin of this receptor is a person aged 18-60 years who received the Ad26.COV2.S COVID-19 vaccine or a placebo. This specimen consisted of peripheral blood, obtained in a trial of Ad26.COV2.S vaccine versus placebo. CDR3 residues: CASSRGAYEQYF. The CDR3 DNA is TGTGCCAGCAGTAGGGGAGCCTACGAGCAGTACTTC.